This TCR beta chain was profiled in a study of Ad26.COV2.S vaccination and SARS-CoV-2 variants. In the study overall: Into the muscle, Ad26.COV2.S was dosed once or twice, 56 days apart.

Turning to this clone: The antigen remains undetermined.

Findings and limits, study-wide: The breadth of spike-specific CD8+ and CD4+ T cell responses after vaccination was reportedly substantial. Non-spike TCR breadth showed similarity between vaccine and placebo recipients. Relative to placebo recipients, vaccine recipients exhibited elevated spike-specific TCR breadth.

TCRdb's copy holds only in-frame clones and misses some; the assay was immunoSEQ multiplex PCR. Among around 300,000 clones listed, approximately 86% were seen once. Treatment specified: about 20 received Ad26.COV2.S at low or high dose, single or two shots; several received placebo; per-sample allocation not given. Samples analyzed were those drawn on day 63 after the first vaccine or placebo injection. This CDR3 comprises 15 residues. Germline V CDR1 and CDR2: LNHDA, SQIVND (reference sequence). The V gene lost 7 bases and the J gene lost 0 bases, with 14 bases spanning the gap. The TCR was taken from a person between 18 and 60 years old who received the Ad26.COV2.S COVID-19 vaccine or a placebo. The chain joins TRBV19 to TRBJ2-3, with D perhaps matching TRBD2 (7 bases). Sequenced here: peripheral blood, sampled in a trial of Ad26.COV2.S vaccine versus placebo. CDR3 sequence reads: CASNLGGRSTDTQYF. The CDR3 nucleotides are TGTGCCAGTAATCTGGGGGGGCGAAGCACAGATACGCAGTATTTT. The complete variable domain, with remaining parts taken from reference TRBV19 and TRBJ2-3, reads DGGITQSPKYLFRKEGQNVTLSCEQNLNHDAMYWYRQDPGQGLRLIYYSQIVNDFQKGDIAEGYSVSREKKESFPLTVTSAQKNPTAFYLCASNLGGRSTDTQYFGPGTRLTVL.